The entry that follows covers one T cell receptor beta chain sequence. The antigen is unknown. These data originate in a study of CD8 T cells in Susac syndrome. Findings and caveats of the study: The number of individuals included in the study's TCR sequencing and HLA analysis was acknowledged as relatively small.

Deletions cut 5 bases from V and 12 bases from J, with 14 bases between. Germline CDR1 and CDR2: SGHAT and FQNNGV. The CDR3 length is 12 residues. The RNA, about 0.45 to 1 ug, was put through reverse transcription using random hexamers. Across 54 Vbeta and 13 Jbeta, immunoSEQ multiplex PCR amplified TCR beta CDR3. One entry per CDR3 protein results from TCRdb running MiXCR on the immunoSEQ multiplex PCR reads. The table shows tens of thousands of distinct CDR3 sequences, with 91% occurring only once. Treatment-naive patients with stable or active relapsing-remitting disease served as multiple sclerosis controls.

The V call is TRBV11-2, the J call TRBJ2-1; D not certain. This clonotype originated in a human donor with multiple sclerosis. What was sequenced was CD8+ T cells from PBMCs. DNA of the CDR3: TGTGCCAGCAGCGCCGGCTCCATGGGGCAGTTCTTC. As protein: CASSAGSMGQFF.